This T cell receptor beta chain appears in the sequencing data of a study of T cells expressing NK-cell markers. On the study more broadly: Obtained from sorted CD3+CD56+NKG2C+, CD3+CD56+NKG2C- and CD3+CD56-NKG2C+ T cells were the TCR beta repertoires. Regarding the study as a whole: The same clonotypes also predominated in the CD3+CD56-NKG2C+ fraction of a handful of donors. Roughly 6 donors had dominant NKG2C+ clonotypes that comprised roughly 1.0-8% of their CD8+ T cells.

For each CDR3 protein, TCRdb gives one entry from its re-call of the 5' RACE reads, without DNA. This repertoire comprises over 200,000 distinct CDR3 sequences; its ten largest clones make up approximately 0.41%. CDR1 is SGHTA and CDR2 is FQGNSA in the germline V gene. The CDR3 length is 15 residues. About this clonotype: Its antigen is not known.

The sample taken for sequencing was blood T cells: a sorted CD56 or NKG2C T cell subset, CD4+ or CD8+ T cells, or bulk PBMC T cells (not recorded which). The TCR originated in a young man in good health. J is TRBJ1-5 and V is TRBV7-2; TCRdb's assignment of TRBD1 cannot be checked, as there is no DNA. CDR3 region: CASSLGKGRNQPQHF. The variable domain in full, with the rest retrieved from reference TRBV7-2 and TRBJ1-5, is GAGVSQSPSNKVTEKGKDVELRCDPISGHTALYWYRQSLGQGLEFLIYFQGNSAPDKSGLPSDRFSAERTGGSVSTLTIQRTQQEDSAVYLCASSLGKGRNQPQHFGDGTRLSIL.